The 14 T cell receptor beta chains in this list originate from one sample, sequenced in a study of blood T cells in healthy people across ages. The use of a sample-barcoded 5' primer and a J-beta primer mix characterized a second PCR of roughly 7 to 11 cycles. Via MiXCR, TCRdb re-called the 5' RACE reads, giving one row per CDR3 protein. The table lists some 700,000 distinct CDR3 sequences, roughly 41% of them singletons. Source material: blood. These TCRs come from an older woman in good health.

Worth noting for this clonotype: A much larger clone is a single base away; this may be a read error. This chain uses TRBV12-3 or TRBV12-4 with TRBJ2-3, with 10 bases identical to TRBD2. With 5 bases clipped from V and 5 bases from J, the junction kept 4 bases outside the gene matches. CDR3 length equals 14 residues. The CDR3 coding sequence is TGTGCCAGCAGTCCGAGACTAGCGGGAGATACGCAGTATTTT. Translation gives CASSPRLAGDTQYF.

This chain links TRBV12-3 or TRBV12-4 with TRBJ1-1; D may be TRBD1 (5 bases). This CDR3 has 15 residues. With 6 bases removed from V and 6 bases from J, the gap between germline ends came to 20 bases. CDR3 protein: CASSLMPGKLAEAFF. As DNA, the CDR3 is TGTGCCAGCAGCCTCATGCCAGGGAAGTTGGCTGAAGCTTTCTTT.

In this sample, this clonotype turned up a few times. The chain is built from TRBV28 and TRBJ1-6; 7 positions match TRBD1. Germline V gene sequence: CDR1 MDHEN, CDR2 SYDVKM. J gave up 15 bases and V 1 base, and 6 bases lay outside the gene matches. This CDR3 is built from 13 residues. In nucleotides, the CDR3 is TGTGCCAGCAGTTTATCTAGGGGGCTTGACCTCCACTTT. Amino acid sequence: CASSLSRGLDLHF.

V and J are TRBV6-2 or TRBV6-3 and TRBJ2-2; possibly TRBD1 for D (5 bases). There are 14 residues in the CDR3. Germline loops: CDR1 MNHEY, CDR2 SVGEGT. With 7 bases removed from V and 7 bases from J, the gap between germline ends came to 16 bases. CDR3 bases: TGTGCCAGCACCATAAGTTCAGGGATCGGGGAGCTGTTTTTT. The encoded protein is CASTISSGIGELFF.

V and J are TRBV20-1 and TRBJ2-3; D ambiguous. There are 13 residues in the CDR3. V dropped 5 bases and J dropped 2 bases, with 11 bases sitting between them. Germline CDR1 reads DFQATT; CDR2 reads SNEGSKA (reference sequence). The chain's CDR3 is CSARSGFTDTQYF. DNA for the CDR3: TGCAGTGCTCGGAGTGGATTCACAGATACGCAGTATTTT.

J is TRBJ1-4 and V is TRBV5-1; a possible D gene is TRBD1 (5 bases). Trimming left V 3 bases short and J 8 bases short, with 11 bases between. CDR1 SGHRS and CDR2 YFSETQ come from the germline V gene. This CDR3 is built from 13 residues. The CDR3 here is CASSWDLGEKLFF. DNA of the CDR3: TGCGCCAGCAGCTGGGACCTTGGGGAAAAACTGTTTTTT.

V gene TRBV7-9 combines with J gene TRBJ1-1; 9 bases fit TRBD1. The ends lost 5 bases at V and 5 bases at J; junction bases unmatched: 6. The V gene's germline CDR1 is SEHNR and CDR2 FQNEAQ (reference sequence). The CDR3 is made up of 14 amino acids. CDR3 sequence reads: CASSLRDRVTEAFF. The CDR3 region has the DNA TGTGCCAGCAGCCTTAGGGACAGGGTAACTGAAGCTTTCTTT.

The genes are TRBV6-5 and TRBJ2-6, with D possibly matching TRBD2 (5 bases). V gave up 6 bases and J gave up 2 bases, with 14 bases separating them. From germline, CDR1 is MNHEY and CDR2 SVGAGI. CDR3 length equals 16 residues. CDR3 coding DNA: TGTGCCAGCAGCCGAGGAGGATCGACTGGGGCCAACGTCCTGACTTTC. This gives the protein CASSRGGSTGANVLTF.

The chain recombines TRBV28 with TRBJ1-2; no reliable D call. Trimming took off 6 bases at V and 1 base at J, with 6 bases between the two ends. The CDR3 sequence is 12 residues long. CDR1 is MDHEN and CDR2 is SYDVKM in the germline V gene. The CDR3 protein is CASRVVNYGYTF. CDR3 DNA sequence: TGTGCCAGCAGAGTGGTTAACTATGGCTACACCTTC.

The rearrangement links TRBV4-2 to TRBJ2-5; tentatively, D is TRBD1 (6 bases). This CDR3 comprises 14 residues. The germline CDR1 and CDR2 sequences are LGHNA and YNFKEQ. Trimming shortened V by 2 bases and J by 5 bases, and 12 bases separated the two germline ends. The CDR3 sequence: CASSQTGTPETQYF. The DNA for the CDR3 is TGTGCCAGCAGCCAAACAGGGACCCCGGAGACCCAGTACTTC.

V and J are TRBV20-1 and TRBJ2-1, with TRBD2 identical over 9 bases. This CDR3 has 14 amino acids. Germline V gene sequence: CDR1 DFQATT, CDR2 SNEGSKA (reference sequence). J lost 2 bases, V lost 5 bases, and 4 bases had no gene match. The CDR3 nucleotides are TGCAGTGCTGTAACTAGCGGGCCCTACAATGAGCAGTTCTTC. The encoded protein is CSAVTSGPYNEQFF.

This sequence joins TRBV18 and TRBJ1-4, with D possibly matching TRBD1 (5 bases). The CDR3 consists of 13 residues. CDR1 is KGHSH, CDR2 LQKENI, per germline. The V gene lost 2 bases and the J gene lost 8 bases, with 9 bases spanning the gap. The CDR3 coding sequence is TGTGCCAGCTCACCAATGGAGGGGGAAAAACTGTTTTTT. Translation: CASSPMEGEKLFF.

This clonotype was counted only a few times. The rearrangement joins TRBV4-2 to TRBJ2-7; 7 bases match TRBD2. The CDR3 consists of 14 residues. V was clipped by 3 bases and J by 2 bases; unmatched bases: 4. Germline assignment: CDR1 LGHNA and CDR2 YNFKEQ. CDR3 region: CASSHGGTTYEQYF. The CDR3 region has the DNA TGTGCCAGCAGCCACGGGGGGACCACCTACGAGCAGTACTTC.

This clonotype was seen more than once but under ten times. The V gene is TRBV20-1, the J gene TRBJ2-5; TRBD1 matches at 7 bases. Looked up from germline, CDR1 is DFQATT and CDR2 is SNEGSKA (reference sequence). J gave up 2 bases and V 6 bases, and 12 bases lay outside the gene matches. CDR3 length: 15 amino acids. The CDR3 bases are TGCAGTGCGGATTCCCCGGGGACAGCACAAGAGACCCAGTACTTC. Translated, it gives CSADSPGTAQETQYF.